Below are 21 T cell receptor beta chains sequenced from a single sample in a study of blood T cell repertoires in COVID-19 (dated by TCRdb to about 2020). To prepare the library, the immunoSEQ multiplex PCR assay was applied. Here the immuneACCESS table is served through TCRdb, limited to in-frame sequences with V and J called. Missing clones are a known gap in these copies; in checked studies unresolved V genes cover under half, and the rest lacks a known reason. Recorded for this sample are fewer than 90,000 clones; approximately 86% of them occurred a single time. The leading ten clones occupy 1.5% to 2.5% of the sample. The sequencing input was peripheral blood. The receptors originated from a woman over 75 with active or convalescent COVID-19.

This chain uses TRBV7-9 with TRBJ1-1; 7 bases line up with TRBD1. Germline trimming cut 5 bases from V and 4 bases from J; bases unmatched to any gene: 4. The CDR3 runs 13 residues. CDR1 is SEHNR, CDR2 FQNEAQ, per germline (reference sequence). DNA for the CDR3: TGTGCCAGCAGCGAGACAGGGTTCACTGAAGCTTTCTTT. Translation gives CASSETGFTEAFF.

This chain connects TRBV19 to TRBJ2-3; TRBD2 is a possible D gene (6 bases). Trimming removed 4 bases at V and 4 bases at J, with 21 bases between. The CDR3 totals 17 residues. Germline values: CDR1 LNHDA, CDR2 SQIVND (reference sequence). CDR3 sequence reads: CASSTLSFGSLADTQYF. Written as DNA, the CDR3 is TGTGCCAGTAGTACGCTATCTTTCGGGAGCTTGGCAGATACGCAGTATTTT.

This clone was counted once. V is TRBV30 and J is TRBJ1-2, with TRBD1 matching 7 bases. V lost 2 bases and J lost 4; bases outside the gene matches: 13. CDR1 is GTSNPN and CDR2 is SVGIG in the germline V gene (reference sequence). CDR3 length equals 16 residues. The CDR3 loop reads CAWSPFGTAAFYGYTF. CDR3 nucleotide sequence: TGTGCCTGGAGTCCTTTTGGGACAGCAGCTTTCTATGGCTACACCTTC.

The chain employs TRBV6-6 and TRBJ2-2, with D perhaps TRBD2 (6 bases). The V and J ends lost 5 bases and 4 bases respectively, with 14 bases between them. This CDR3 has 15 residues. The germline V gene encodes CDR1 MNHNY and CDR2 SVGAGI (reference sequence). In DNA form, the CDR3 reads TGTGCCAGCAGTCATCGACTAGACGGCACCGGGGAGCTGTTTTTT. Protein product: CASSHRLDGTGELFF.

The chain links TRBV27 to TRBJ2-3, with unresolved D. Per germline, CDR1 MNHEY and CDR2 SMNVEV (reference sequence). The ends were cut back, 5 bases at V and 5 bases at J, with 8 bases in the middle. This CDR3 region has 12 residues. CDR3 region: CASSPSGDTQYF. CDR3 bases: TGTGCCAGCAGTCCCTCGGGAGATACGCAGTATTTT.

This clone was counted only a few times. CDR3 nucleotides: TGTGCCAGCATCAACGGGCAGGGGAATGGTGGCTACACCTTC. This sequence encodes CASINGQGNGGYTF. This sequence joins TRBV2 and TRBJ1-2; the D gene is possibly TRBD1 (6 bases). The CDR3 consists of 14 residues. The ends were cut back, 7 bases at V and 7 bases at J, with 19 bases in the middle. Germline V gives CDR1 SNHLY, CDR2 FYNNEI.

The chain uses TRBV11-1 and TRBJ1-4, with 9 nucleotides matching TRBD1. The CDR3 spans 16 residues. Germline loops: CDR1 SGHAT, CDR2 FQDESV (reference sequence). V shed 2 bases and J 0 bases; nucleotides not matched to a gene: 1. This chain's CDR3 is CASSLRTGATNEKLFF. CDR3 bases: TGTGCCAGCAGCTTACGGACAGGGGCAACTAATGAAAAACTGTTTTTT.

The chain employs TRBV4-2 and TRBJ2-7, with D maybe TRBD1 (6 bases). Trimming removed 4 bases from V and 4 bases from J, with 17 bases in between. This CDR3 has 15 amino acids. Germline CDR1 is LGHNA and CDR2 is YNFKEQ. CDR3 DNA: TGTGCCAGCAGCCCGTCCCCTGGGACACCTTACGAGCAGTACTTC. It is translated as CASSPSPGTPYEQYF.

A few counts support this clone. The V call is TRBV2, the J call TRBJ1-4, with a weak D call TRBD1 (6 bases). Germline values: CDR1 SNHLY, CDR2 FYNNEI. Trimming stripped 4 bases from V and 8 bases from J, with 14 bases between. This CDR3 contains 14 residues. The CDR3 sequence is CASSGTAGREKLFF. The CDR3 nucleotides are TGTGCCAGCAGTGGGACAGCGGGACGGGAAAAACTGTTTTTT.

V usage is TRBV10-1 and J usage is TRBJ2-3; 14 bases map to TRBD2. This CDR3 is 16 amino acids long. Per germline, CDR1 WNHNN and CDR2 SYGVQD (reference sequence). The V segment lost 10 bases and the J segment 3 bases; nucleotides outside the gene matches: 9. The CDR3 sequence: CATPSRLAGGTDTQYF. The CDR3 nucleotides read TGCGCCACCCCCTCCCGACTAGCGGGAGGGACAGATACGCAGTATTTT.

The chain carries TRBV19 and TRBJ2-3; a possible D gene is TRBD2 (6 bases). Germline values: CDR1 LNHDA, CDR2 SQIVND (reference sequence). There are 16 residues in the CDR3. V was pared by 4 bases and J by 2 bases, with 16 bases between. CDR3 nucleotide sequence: TGTGCCAGTAGTAGGGTAACCGGGAGATACACAGATACGCAGTATTTT. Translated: CASSRVTGRYTDTQYF. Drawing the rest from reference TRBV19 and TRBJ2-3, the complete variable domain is DGGITQSPKYLFRKEGQNVTLSCEQNLNHDAMYWYRQDPGQGLRLIYYSQIVNDFQKGDIAEGYSVSREKKESFPLTVTSAQKNPTAFYLCASSRVTGRYTDTQYFGPGTRLTVL.

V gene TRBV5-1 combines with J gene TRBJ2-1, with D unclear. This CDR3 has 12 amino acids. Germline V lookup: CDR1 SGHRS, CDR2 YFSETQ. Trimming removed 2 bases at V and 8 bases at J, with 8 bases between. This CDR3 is CASSFTRYEQFF. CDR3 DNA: TGCGCCAGCAGCTTTACGCGGTATGAGCAGTTCTTC.

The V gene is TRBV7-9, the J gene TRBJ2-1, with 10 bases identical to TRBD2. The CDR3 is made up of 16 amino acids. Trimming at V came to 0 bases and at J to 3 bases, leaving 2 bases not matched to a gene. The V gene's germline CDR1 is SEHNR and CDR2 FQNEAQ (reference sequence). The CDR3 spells CASSLAVAGGYNEQFF. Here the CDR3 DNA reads TGTGCCAGCAGCTTAGCGGTAGCGGGAGGCTACAATGAGCAGTTCTTC.

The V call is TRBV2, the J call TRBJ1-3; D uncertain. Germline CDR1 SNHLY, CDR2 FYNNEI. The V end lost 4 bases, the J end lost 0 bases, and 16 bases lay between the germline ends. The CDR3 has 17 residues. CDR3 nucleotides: TGTGCCAGCAGTGTAGAGGGCGTAGGGAGCTCTGGAAACACCATATATTTT. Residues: CASSVEGVGSSGNTIYF.

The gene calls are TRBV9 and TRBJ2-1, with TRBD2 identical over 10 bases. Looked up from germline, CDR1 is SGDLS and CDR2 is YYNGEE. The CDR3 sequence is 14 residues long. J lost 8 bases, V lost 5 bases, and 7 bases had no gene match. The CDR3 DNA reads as TGTGCCAGCAGGGCTAGCGGGAGAGGGGATGAGCAGTTCTTC. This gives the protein CASRASGRGDEQFF.

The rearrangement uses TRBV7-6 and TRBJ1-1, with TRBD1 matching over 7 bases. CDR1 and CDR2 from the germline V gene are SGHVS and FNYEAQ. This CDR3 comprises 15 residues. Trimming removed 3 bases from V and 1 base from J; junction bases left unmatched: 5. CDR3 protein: CASSLGDSSNTEAFF. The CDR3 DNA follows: TGTGCCAGCAGCTTGGGGGACAGTTCGAACACTGAAGCTTTCTTT.

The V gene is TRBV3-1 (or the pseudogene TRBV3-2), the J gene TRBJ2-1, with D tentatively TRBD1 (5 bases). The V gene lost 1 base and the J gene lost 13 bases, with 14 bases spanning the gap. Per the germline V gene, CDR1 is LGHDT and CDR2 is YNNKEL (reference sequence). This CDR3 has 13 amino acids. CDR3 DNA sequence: TGTGCCAGCAGCCAAGGGACAAGACTTTACCAGTTCTTC. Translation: CASSQGTRLYQFF.

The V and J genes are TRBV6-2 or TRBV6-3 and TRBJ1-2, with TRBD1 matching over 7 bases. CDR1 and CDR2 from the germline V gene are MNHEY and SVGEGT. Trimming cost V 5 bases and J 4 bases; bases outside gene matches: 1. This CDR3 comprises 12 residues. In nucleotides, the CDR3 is TGTGCCAGCAGTGGGGACAGCTATGGCTACACCTTC. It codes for CASSGDSYGYTF.

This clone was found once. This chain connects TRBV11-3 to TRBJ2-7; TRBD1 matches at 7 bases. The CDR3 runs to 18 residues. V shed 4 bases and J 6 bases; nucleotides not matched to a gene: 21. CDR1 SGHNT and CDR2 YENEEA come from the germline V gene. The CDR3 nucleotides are TGTGCCAGCAGCTCCACCCGGGACAGAGAAAGTAGACCCCGCGAGCAGTACTTC. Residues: CASSSTRDRESRPREQYF.

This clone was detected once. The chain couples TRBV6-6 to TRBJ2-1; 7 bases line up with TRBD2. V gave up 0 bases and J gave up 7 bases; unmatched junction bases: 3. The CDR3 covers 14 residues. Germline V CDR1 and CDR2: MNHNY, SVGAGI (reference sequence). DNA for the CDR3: TGTGCCAGCAGTTACTCGCGGGAGACAAATGAGCAGTTCTTC. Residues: CASSYSRETNEQFF.

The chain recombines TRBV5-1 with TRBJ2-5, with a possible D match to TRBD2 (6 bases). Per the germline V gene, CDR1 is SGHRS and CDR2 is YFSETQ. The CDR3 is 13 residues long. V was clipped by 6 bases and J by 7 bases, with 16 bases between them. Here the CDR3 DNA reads TGCGCCAGCAATGATGTGGCCGGGGGGACCCAGTACTTC. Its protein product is CASNDVAGGTQYF.